This TCR beta chain was recovered during a study of regulatory T cells in long-lasting Graves disease. From germline, CDR1 is LNHNV and CDR2 YYDKDF (reference sequence). The length of the CDR3 is 16 residues. The ends were cut back, 5 bases at V and 2 bases at J, with 17 bases in the middle. Broader study findings: Those with persistent disease had in common more public clonotypes (roughly 3,000) than new patients (about 970).

Many counts were recorded for this clonotype. Its cognate antigen is unknown. To make TCR beta libraries, researchers used iRepertoire HTBI primers and Arm-PCR of CDR3 regions. TCRdb used MiXCR to reprocess the multiplex PCR reads, holding one entry per CDR3 protein. The table includes a few hundred thousand distinct CDR3 sequences, about 18% detected once. Time point here: newly diagnosed GD, antithyroid drugs for less than 3 months. PBMC-derived RNA was used for the TCR library. This sample also belongs to another study, concerning T cells in Graves' hyperthyroidism and ophthalmopathy.

The starting material was peripheral blood mononuclear cells (PBMCs), obtained at new diagnosis, from a patient treated with antithyroid drugs. The genes are TRBV15 and TRBJ2-3; D assignment may be TRBD1 or TRBD2 (5 bases each). The sequence came from a woman aged 30 to 39 with Graves disease. CDR3 coding DNA: TGTGCCACCAGCGACAGATCGGGAAGCCCCACAGATACGCAGTATTTT. Amino acids: CATSDRSGSPTDTQYF.